This T cell receptor (beta chain) was captured by sequencing in a study of blood T cell repertoires in COVID-19. Study summary: Spain, Italy and the United States supplied samples that represented acute and convalescent COVID-19.

As processed by the authors: Estimated nucleated cell counts came from reference gene primer amplification. Here immunoSEQ multiplex PCR was the method, and the copy in TCRdb shows in-frame clones only, minus some. V and J calls and clone size come straight from that table; D and trimming were deduced from the DNA. The sample records about 240,000 clones, approximately 83% being singletons. The CDR3 has 15 residues. V lost 5 bases, J lost 2 bases, and 13 bases lay in between. CDR1 and CDR2 from the germline V gene are MNHEY and SVGAGI. Sequenced sample: peripheral blood. The sequence derives from a woman aged 80 or over with acute or convalescent COVID-19. The chain combines TRBV6-5 with TRBJ2-1; D is unclear. The CDR3 sequence: CASSTRQPAYNEQFF. CDR3 nucleotides: TGTGCCAGCAGTACCAGGCAACCTGCCTACAATGAGCAGTTCTTC.